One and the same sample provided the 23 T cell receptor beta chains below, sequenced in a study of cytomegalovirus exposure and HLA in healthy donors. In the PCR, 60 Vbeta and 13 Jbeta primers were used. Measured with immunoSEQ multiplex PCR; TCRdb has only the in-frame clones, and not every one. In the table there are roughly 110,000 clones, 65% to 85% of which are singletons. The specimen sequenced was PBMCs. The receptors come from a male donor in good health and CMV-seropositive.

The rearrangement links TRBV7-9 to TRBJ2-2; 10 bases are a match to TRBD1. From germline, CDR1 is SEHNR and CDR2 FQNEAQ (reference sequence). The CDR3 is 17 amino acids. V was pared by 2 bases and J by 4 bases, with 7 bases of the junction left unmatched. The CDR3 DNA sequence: TGTGCCAGCAGCTTACTCCGGGACAGGGGTGCCACCGGGGAGCTGTTTTTT. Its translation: CASSLLRDRGATGELFF.

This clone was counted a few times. The CDR3 loop is CASSLLAVSSYEQYF. The CDR3 region has the DNA TGTGCCAGCAGTCTCCTAGCGGTTAGCTCCTACGAGCAGTACTTC. The V call is TRBV6-6, the J call TRBJ2-7; TRBD2 agrees at 7 bases. Germline V lookup: CDR1 MNHNY, CDR2 SVGAGI (reference sequence). V shed 5 bases and J 0 bases; nucleotides not matched to a gene: 7. The CDR3 sequence is 15 residues long.

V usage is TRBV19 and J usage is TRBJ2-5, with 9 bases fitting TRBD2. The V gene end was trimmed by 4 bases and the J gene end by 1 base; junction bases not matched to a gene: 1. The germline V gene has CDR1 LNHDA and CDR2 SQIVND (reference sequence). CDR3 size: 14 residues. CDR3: CASSRLAAQETQYF. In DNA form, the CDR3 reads TGTGCCAGTAGTAGACTAGCGGCCCAAGAGACCCAGTACTTC.

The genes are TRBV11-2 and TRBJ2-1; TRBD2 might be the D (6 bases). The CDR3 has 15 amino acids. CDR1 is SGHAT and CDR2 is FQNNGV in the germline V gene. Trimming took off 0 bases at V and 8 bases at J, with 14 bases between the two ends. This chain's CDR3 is CASSLDPPGGYEQFF. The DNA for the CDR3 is TGTGCCAGCAGCTTAGATCCGCCCGGGGGTTATGAGCAGTTCTTC.

The CDR3 sequence: CASGLSGGNEQFF. The DNA for the CDR3 is TGTGCCAGCGGTCTCTCAGGAGGCAATGAGCAGTTCTTC. The V gene is TRBV7-2, the J gene TRBJ2-1, with a weak D call TRBD2 (5 bases). From germline, CDR1 is SGHTA and CDR2 FQGNSA. The CDR3 length is 13 residues. Trimming stripped 8 bases from V and 6 bases from J, with 14 bases between.

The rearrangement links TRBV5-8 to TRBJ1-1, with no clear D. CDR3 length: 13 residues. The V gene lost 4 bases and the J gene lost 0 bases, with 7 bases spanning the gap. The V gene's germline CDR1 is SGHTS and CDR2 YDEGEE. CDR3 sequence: CASSTGVNTEAFF. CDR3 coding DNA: TGTGCCAGCAGCACGGGAGTGAACACTGAAGCTTTCTTT.

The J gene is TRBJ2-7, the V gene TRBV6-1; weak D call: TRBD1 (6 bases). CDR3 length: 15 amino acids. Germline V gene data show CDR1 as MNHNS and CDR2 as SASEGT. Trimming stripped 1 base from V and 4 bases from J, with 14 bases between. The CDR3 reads CASSEDDRSSYEQYF. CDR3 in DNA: TGTGCCAGCAGTGAAGACGACAGGTCCTCTTACGAGCAGTACTTC.

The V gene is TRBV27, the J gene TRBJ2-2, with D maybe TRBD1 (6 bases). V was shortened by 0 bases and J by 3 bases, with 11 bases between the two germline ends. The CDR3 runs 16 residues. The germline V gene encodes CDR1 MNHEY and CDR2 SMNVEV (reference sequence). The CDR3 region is CASSLSKDSYTGELFF. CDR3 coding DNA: TGTGCCAGCAGTTTATCGAAGGACAGCTACACCGGGGAGCTGTTTTTT.

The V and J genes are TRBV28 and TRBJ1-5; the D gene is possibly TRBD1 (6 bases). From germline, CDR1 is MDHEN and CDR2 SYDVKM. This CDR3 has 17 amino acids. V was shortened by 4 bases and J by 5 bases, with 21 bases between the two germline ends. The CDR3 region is CASSSPRHPRQDQPQHF. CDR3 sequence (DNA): TGTGCCAGCAGTTCCCCCAGACACCCACGACAGGATCAGCCCCAGCATTTT.

For the CDR3, the DNA is TGTGCCACCACCCCGGACAGGGGCAACTATGGCTACACCTTC. Amino acid sequence: CATTPDRGNYGYTF. The genes are TRBV15 and TRBJ1-2, with TRBD1 matching 9 bases. The CDR3 consists of 14 residues. J was trimmed by 2 bases and V by 7 bases; bases with no gene match: 5. Germline CDR1 is LNHNV and CDR2 is YYDKDF (reference sequence).

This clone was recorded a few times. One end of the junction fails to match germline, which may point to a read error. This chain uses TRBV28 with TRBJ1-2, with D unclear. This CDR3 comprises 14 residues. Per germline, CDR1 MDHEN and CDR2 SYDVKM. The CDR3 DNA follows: TGTGCCAGCAGTACGGGTTCCACCCTCTATGGCTACCCCTTC. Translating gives CASSTGSTLYGYPF.

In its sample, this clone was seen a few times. This CDR3 is CASSQTGMSNQPQHF. Written as DNA, the CDR3 is TGTGCCAGCAGTCAGACAGGGATGAGCAATCAGCCCCAGCATTTT. V gene TRBV9 combines with J gene TRBJ1-5; 7 nucleotides align to TRBD1. CDR3 size: 15 residues. Trimming at V came to 5 bases and at J to 1 base, leaving 6 bases not matched to a gene. CDR1 is SGDLS and CDR2 is YYNGEE in the germline V gene.

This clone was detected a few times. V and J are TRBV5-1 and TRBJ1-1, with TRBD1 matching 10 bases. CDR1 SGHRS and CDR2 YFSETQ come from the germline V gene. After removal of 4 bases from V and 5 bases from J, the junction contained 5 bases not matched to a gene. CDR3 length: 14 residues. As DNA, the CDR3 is TGCGCCAGCAGCGAGGGACAGGGGTTGACTGAAGCTTTCTTT. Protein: CASSEGQGLTEAFF.

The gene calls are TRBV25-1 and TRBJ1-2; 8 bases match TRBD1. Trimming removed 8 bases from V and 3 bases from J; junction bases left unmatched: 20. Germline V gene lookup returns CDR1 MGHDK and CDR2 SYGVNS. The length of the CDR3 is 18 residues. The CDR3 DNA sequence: TGTGCCAGCCGAGGAGCAGGGGGCCGTCTCCAAATTTACTATGGCTACACCTTC. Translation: CASRGAGGRLQIYYGYTF.

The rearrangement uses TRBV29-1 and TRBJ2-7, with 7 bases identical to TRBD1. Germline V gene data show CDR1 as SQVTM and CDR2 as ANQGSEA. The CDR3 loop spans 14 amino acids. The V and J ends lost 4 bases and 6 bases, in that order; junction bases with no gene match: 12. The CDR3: CSVALRTGGREQYF. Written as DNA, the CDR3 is TGCAGCGTTGCCCTACGGACAGGCGGACGCGAGCAGTACTTC.

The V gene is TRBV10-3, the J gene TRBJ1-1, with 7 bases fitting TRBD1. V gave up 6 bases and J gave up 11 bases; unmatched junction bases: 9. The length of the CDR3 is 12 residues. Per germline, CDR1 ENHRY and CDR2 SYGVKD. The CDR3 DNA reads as TGTGCCATCAGGACAGGGTCGGAGGGCGCTTTCTTT. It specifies CAIRTGSEGAFF.

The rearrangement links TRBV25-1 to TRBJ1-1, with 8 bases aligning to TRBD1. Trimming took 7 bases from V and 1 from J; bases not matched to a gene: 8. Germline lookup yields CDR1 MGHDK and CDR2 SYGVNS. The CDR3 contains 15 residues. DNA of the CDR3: TGTGCCAGCATTGGACCCGGGACAGGGAACACTGAAGCTTTCTTT. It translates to CASIGPGTGNTEAFF.

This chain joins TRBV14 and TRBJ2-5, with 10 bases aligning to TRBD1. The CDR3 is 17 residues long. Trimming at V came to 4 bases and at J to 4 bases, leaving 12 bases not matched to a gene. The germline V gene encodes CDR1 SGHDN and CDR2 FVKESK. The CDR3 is CASSRKAGQGFGETQYF. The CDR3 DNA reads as TGTGCCAGCAGCCGGAAAGCGGGACAGGGGTTCGGAGAGACCCAGTACTTC.

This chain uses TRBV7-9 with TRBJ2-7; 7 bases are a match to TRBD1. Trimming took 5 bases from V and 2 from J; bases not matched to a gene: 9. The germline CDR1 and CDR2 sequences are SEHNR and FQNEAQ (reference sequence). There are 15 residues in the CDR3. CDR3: CASSPTRDSAYEQYF. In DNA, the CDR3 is TGTGCCAGCAGCCCAACCCGGGACAGTGCCTACGAGCAGTACTTC. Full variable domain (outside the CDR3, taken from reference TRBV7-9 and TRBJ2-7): DTGVSQNPRHKITKRGQNVTFRCDPISEHNRLYWYRQTLGQGPEFLTYFQNEAQLEKSRLLSDRFSAERPKGSFSTLEIQRTEQGDSAMYLCASSPTRDSAYEQYFGPGTRLTVT.

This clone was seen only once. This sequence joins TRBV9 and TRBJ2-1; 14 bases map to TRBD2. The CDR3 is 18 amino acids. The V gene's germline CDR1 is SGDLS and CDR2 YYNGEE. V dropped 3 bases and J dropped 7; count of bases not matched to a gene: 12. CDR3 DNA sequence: TGTGCCAGCAGCGAGGGACTAGCGGGAGTTGAGTCTAGGAATGAGCAGTTCTTC. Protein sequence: CASSEGLAGVESRNEQFF.

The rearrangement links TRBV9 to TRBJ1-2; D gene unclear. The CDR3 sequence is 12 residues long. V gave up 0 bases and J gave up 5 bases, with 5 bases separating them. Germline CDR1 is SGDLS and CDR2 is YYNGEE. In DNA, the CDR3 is TGTGCCAGCAGCGTAGAAGCGTATGGCTACACCTTC. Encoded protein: CASSVEAYGYTF.

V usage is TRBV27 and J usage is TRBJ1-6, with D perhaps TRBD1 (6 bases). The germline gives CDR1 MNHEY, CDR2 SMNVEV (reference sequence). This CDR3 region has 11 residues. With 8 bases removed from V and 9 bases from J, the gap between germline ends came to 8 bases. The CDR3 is CASGGISPLHF. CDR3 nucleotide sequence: TGTGCCAGCGGGGGCATTTCACCCCTCCACTTT.

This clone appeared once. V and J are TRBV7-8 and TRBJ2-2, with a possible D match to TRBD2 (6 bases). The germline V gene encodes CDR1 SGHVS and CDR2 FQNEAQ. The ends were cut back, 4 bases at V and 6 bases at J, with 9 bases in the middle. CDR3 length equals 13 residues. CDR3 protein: CASSSGGPGELFF. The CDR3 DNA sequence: TGTGCCAGCAGCTCCGGGGGACCCGGGGAGCTGTTTTTT.